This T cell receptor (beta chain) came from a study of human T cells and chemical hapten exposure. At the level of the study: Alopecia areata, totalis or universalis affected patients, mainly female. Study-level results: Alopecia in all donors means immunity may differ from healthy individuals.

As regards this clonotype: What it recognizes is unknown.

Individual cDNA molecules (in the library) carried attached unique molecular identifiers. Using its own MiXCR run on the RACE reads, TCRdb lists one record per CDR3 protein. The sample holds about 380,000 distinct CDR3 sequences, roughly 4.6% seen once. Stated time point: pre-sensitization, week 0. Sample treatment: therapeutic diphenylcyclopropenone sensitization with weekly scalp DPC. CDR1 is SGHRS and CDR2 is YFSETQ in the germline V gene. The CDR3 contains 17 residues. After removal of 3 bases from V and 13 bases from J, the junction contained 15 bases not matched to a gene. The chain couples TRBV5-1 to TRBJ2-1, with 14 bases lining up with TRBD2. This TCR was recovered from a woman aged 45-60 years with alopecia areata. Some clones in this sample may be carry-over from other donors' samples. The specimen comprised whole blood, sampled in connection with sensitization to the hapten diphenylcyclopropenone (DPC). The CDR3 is CASSYLSTSGRGPPQFF. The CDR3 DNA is TGCGCCAGCAGCTACCTATCGACTAGCGGGAGGGGCCCCCCCCAGTTCTTC.